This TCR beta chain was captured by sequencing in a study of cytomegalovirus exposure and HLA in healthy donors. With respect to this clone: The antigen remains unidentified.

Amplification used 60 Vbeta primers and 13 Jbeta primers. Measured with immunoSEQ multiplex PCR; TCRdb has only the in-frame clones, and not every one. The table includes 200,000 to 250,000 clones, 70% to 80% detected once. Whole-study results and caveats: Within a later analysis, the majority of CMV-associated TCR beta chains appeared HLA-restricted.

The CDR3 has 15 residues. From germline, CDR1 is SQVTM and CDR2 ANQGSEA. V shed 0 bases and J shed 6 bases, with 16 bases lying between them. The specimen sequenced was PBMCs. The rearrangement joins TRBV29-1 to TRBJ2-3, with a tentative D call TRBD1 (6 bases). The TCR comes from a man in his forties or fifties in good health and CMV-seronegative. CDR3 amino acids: CSVEEGAGEADTQYF. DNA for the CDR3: TGCAGCGTTGAAGAAGGGGCAGGGGAAGCGGATACGCAGTATTTT.